This is a list of T cell receptor beta chains from one sample in a study of T-cell memory formation after mild COVID-19. MiXCR, run by TCRdb on the 5' RACE reads, gives a single entry per CDR3 protein. The table has roughly 450,000 distinct CDR3 sequences, around 17% seen once. The material sequenced was PBMCs or a T cell subset sorted from them (not recorded which). These receptors came from a man aged 18 to 29 who had mild COVID-19 (a few samples of this study predate the infection). Cell type and time point are not known. CDR3s include the opening cysteine and the closing phenylalanine or tryptophan. D genes are given only for firm matches. Clone sizes are given selectively: once, few, many, or a class where the clone is expanded.

clone size	J gene	D gene	V gene	CDR3 protein	CDR3 DNA
many	TRBJ1-1	.	TRBV29-1	CSASAGSMNTEAFF	TGCAGCGCCTCCGCGGGGTCCATGAACACTGAAGCTTTCTTT
.	TRBJ2-5	.	TRBV30	CAWSVQETQYF	TGTGCCTGGAGTGTACAGGAGACCCAGTACTTC
.	TRBJ2-3	.	TRBV4-3	CASSQGWGTDTQYF	TGCGCCAGCAGCCAAGGCTGGGGGACAGATACGCAGTATTTT
.	TRBJ1-1	.	TRBV7-2	CASSLAPTGNTEAFF	TGTGCCAGCAGCTTAGCCCCAACAGGAAACACTGAAGCTTTCTTT
few	TRBJ2-3	.	TRBV15	CATNPQRTDTQYF	TGTGCCACCAACCCCCAACGCACAGATACGCAGTATTTT
.	TRBJ1-2	.	TRBV19	CATAPNKDTNYGYTF	TGTGCCACCGCACCGAACAAGGACACTAACTATGGCTACACCTTC
.	TRBJ2-3	.	TRBV25-1	CASTDRNGHTQYF	TGTGCCAGCACCGACAGGAACGGCCATACGCAGTATTTT
few	TRBJ2-7	.	TRBV2	CASLTSYEQYF	TGTGCCAGCTTGACCTCCTACGAGCAGTACTTC
many	TRBJ2-1	.	TRBV4-1	CASSQVGRVSYNEQFF	TGCGCCAGCAGCCAAGTGGGCAGGGTCTCCTACAATGAGCAGTTCTTC
few	TRBJ1-1	TRBD1	TRBV18	CASSPRTSGQGAEAFF	TGTGCCAGCTCACCACGGACGTCGGGACAGGGGGCTGAAGCTTTCTTT
few	TRBJ2-2	.	TRBV4-1	CASSQVLGSALTGELFF	TGCGCCAGCAGCCAAGTCCTGGGTAGCGCCCTCACCGGGGAGCTGTTTTTT
many	TRBJ2-7	.	TRBV5-1	CASSLRGQGWHEQYF	TGCGCCAGCAGCTTGAGAGGTCAGGGGTGGCACGAGCAGTACTTC
.	TRBJ2-1	.	TRBV19	CASSRGGGDYNEQFF	TGTGCCAGTAGTAGAGGAGGGGGAGACTACAATGAGCAGTTCTTC
.	TRBJ1-1	.	TRBV6-6	CASSYPSGRANTEAFF	TGTGCCAGCAGTTACCCGAGCGGCAGGGCGAACACTGAAGCTTTCTTT
once	TRBJ2-7	TRBD1	TRBV10-3	CAISTGVGYEQYF	TGTGCCATCAGCACAGGGGTCGGCTACGAGCAGTACTTC
.	TRBJ1-4	.	TRBV5-4	CASSFRTENEKLFF	TGTGCCAGCAGCTTCAGAACAGAGAATGAAAAACTGTTTTTT
.	TRBJ2-7	.	TRBV20-1	CSAPKGLAIYEQYF	TGCAGTGCTCCTAAGGGGCTAGCAATTTACGAGCAGTACTTC
.	TRBJ1-1	TRBD1	TRBV7-2	CASSKWTGSLTEAFF	TGTGCCAGCAGCAAGTGGACAGGGAGTTTGACTGAAGCTTTCTTT
.	TRBJ2-5	.	TRBV29-1	CSVGEKPGTQYQETQYF	TGCAGCGTTGGGGAAAAACCCGGGACACAGTACCAAGAGACCCAGTACTTC
.	TRBJ2-1	.	TRBV6-6	CASSYQRGNEQFF	TGTGCCAGCAGTTACCAGAGGGGCAATGAGCAGTTCTTC
few	TRBJ2-1	.	TRBV1	CTSSPRPFF	TGCACCAGCAGCCCCCGTCCGTTCTTC
few	TRBJ2-3	.	TRBV4-3	CASSQDGDFSTDTQYF	TGCGCCAGCAGCCAAGACGGGGACTTTTCGACAGATACGCAGTATTTT
few	TRBJ2-5	.	TRBV7-8	CASRPPGTNQETQYF	TGTGCCAGCAGACCCCCCGGGACCAACCAAGAGACCCAGTACTTC
.	TRBJ1-5	.	TRBV6-6	CASSYSSSNQPQHF	TGTGCCAGCAGTTACTCTTCTAGCAATCAGCCCCAGCATTTT
few	TRBJ1-2	.	TRBV21-1	CASTPDGYYGYTF	TGTGCCAGCACCCCGGACGGATACTATGGCTACACCTTC
few	TRBJ1-5	TRBD1	TRBV7-9	CASSQTGQPQHF	TGTGCCAGCAGCCAGACAGGGCAGCCCCAGCATTTT
.	TRBJ2-3	.	TRBV7-6	CASSLDLSAMNTDTQYF	TGTGCCAGCAGCTTAGATTTGTCTGCCATGAACACAGATACGCAGTATTTT
few	TRBJ2-3	TRBD1	TRBV7-2	CASSLFGQGQDTQYF	TGTGCCAGCAGCTTATTCGGACAGGGTCAAGATACGCAGTATTTT
few	TRBJ2-7	TRBD1	TRBV2	CASSWGPDRENEQYF	TGTGCCAGCAGTTGGGGGCCGGACAGGGAAAACGAGCAGTACTTC
few	TRBJ2-5	.	TRBV5-6	CASSSSGSNLYQETQYF	TGTGCCAGCAGCTCATCCGGGAGCAACCTGTACCAAGAGACCCAGTACTTC
.	TRBJ1-1	.	TRBV7-6	CASSLAPGEAFF	TGTGCCAGCAGCTTAGCTCCAGGGGAGGCTTTCTTT
few	TRBJ1-2	.	TRBV6-1	CASRLDTRASYGYTF	TGTGCCAGCAGATTGGATACTCGGGCCTCATATGGCTACACCTTC
.	TRBJ1-5	TRBD1	TRBV2	CASDRGNNQPQHF	TGTGCCAGCGACAGGGGGAACAATCAGCCCCAGCATTTT
.	TRBJ2-3	TRBD2	TRBV4-1	CASSPTGGTGWTQYF	TGCGCCAGCAGCCCTACGGGGGGGACCGGTTGGACGCAGTATTTT
few	TRBJ1-1	.	TRBV3-1	CASSQARQTEAFF	TGTGCCAGCAGCCAAGCCCGACAGACTGAAGCTTTCTTT
few	TRBJ2-1	TRBD1	TRBV12-3/TRBV12-4	CASRTQGQAWHEQLF	TGTGCCAGCAGAACCCAGGGACAGGCGTGGCATGAGCAGTTATTC
.	TRBJ2-5	.	TRBV7-2	CASSTVLGGEETQYF	TGTGCCAGCAGTACGGTTTTGGGGGGAGAAGAGACCCAGTACTTC
.	TRBJ2-1	TRBD1	TRBV24-1	CATSDGQGKGPYNEQFF	TGTGCCACCAGTGATGGACAGGGAAAGGGCCCCTACAATGAGCAGTTCTTC
.	TRBJ1-1	.	TRBV29-1	CSVEGSGNTEAFF	TGCAGCGTTGAAGGTTCGGGGAACACTGAAGCTTTCTTT
few	TRBJ1-4	TRBD1	TRBV18	CAGRTGSNEKLFF	TGTGCCGGCCGGACAGGAAGCAATGAAAAACTGTTTTTT